The 20 T cell receptor beta chains below all came from one sample that was sequenced in a study of T cell clones after liver transplantation. Using immunoSEQ multiplex PCR, the repertoire was profiled, and TCRdb retains in-frame clones only, with some absent. Of tens of thousands of clones listed, about 84% are singletons. The sample was CD4+ T cells from blood, taken approximately 3.5 years after liver transplant. These receptors originate from a human patient who received a liver transplant. Some T cells may be transferred from the graft donor.

The V gene is TRBV6-5, the J gene TRBJ1-1; tentatively, D is TRBD1 (6 bases). The CDR3 is 14 residues long. V lost 7 bases to trimming and J lost 5 bases, with 17 bases between them. Germline V gives CDR1 MNHEY, CDR2 SVGAGI. The DNA of the CDR3 is TGTGCCAGCATGCGGGACACGACGAAAACTGAAGCTTTCTTT. It codes for CASMRDTTKTEAFF.

The chain uses TRBV6-1 and TRBJ2-7, with 14 positions matching TRBD2. The CDR3 loop spans 15 amino acids. Trimming at V came to 7 bases and at J to 3 bases, leaving 5 bases not matched to a gene. Germline V CDR1 and CDR2: MNHNS, SASEGT. The CDR3: CASTKGTSGSYEQYF. CDR3 sequence (DNA): TGTGCCAGCACCAAAGGGACTAGCGGGAGCTACGAGCAGTACTTC.

This clone appeared once. The rearrangement joins TRBV6-6 to TRBJ1-2; D remains unclear. This CDR3 is built from 14 residues. V lost 1 base, J lost 1 base, and 7 bases lay in between. CDR1 and CDR2 from the germline V gene are MNHNY and SVGAGI (reference sequence). CDR3 coding DNA: TGTGCCAGCAGTTACTACGGGAGTAACTATGGCTACACCTTC. Translated, it gives CASSYYGSNYGYTF.

V and J are TRBV2 and TRBJ2-1, with 9 nucleotides matching TRBD2. CDR3 length: 14 amino acids. J was trimmed by 5 bases and V by 6 bases; bases with no gene match: 5. Germline CDR1 reads SNHLY; CDR2 reads FYNNEI. This chain's CDR3 is CASSSSGKNNEQFF. The CDR3, as DNA: TGTGCCAGCAGCTCTAGCGGGAAGAACAATGAGCAGTTCTTC.

The chain links TRBV5-1 to TRBJ2-7; D may be TRBD2 (6 bases). This CDR3 is built from 16 residues. Germline assignment: CDR1 SGHRS and CDR2 YFSETQ. V was pared by 0 bases and J by 0 bases, with 13 bases between. In nucleotides, the CDR3 is TGCGCCAGCAGCTTGGGCCTAGCGATACCCTCCTACGAGCAGTACTTC. Protein sequence: CASSLGLAIPSYEQYF.

V is TRBV29-1 and J is TRBJ1-4, with a weak D call TRBD1 (6 bases). The CDR3 has 18 amino acids. Germline assignment: CDR1 SQVTM and CDR2 ANQGSEA. The V end lost 5 bases, the J end lost 5 bases, and 27 bases lay between the germline ends. The CDR3 region is CSVQQRPGTFGTNEKLFF. The CDR3 region has the DNA TGCAGCGTTCAACAAAGGCCCGGGACATTTGGGACGAATGAAAAACTGTTTTTT. The whole variable domain, remainder taken from reference TRBV29-1 and TRBJ1-4, is SAVISQKPSRDICQRGTSLTIQCQVDSQVTMMFWYRQQPGQSLTLIATANQGSEATYESGFVIDKFPISRPNLTFSTLTVSNMSPEDSSIYLCSVQQRPGTFGTNEKLFFGSGTQLSVL.

The rearrangement links TRBV18 to TRBJ2-1; D possibly corresponds to TRBD2 (6 bases). The V end was cut by 1 base, the J end by 2 bases, with 12 bases between. CDR1 and CDR2 (germline): KGHSH, LQKENI. The CDR3 totals 16 residues. CDR3 in DNA: TGTGCCAGCTCACCACAAGGCGGGGACGCCTACAATGAGCAGTTCTTC. As protein: CASSPQGGDAYNEQFF.

The chain uses TRBV19 and TRBJ2-1; 7 bases are a match to TRBD2. This CDR3 spans 16 amino acids. Germline V gene lookup returns CDR1 LNHDA and CDR2 SQIVND (reference sequence). Losses at the gene ends were 1 base for V and 8 bases for J; bases not matched to a gene: 11. In DNA, the CDR3 is TGTGCCAGTAGTATAGGGGTCACTAGCGTTGGGGATGAGCAGTTCTTC. It translates to CASSIGVTSVGDEQFF.

In this sample, this clone turned up many times. V usage is TRBV23-1 and J usage is TRBJ1-1; TRBD1 might be the D (5 bases). TRBV23-1 is an ORF for which the function is uncertain. The CDR3 is made up of 17 amino acids. The V and J ends lost 3 bases and 4 bases respectively, with 21 bases between them. CDR3 sequence: CASSHLDGEPGSTEAFF. The DNA of the CDR3 is TGCGCCAGCAGTCACCTCGACGGCGAGCCAGGGTCCACTGAAGCTTTCTTT.

This clone was seen more than once but under ten times. The genes are TRBV9 and TRBJ2-2; 11 bases are a match to TRBD2. There are 17 residues in the CDR3. After removal of 5 bases from V and 4 bases from J, the junction contained 10 bases not matched to a gene. Germline lookup yields CDR1 SGDLS and CDR2 YYNGEE. CDR3 DNA: TGTGCCAGCAGGCCGGGACTAGCGGTTCCTGGCACCGGGGAGCTGTTTTTT. Its protein product is CASRPGLAVPGTGELFF.

The chain links TRBV5-4 to TRBJ2-4; D is perhaps TRBD1 (7 bases). Germline V gene lookup returns CDR1 SGHNT and CDR2 YYREEE (reference sequence). This CDR3 is 16 amino acids long. V was trimmed by 0 bases and J by 4 bases, leaving 14 bases between them. CDR3 protein: CASSLVAGGLKNIQYF. CDR3 coding DNA: TGTGCCAGCAGCTTGGTGGCAGGGGGACTTAAAAACATTCAGTACTTC.

The chain links TRBV11-3 to TRBJ1-1; D might be TRBD1 (6 bases). The germline V gene encodes CDR1 SGHNT and CDR2 YENEEA. V was trimmed by 5 bases and J by 1 base, leaving 11 bases between them. The CDR3 totals 14 residues. The CDR3: CASSTDSQNTEAFF. Here the CDR3 DNA reads TGTGCCAGCAGCACGGACAGCCAGAACACTGAAGCTTTCTTT. Together with reference TRBV11-3 and TRBJ1-1, the CDR3 gives the full variable domain: EAGVVQSPRYKIIEKKQPVAFWCNPISGHNTLYWYLQNLGQGPELLIRYENEEAVDDSQLPKDRFSAERLKGVDSTLKIQPAELGDSAVYLCASSTDSQNTEAFFGQGTRLTVV.

The rearrangement joins TRBV7-8 to TRBJ2-7, with 7 positions matching TRBD1. The CDR3 contains 13 residues. J was trimmed by 5 bases and V by 1 base; bases with no gene match: 2. CDR1 is SGHVS, CDR2 FQNEAQ, per germline. CDR3: CASSLDRGNEQYF. CDR3 bases: TGTGCCAGCAGCTTAGACAGGGGCAACGAGCAGTACTTC.

This chain connects TRBV4-1 to TRBJ1-4; unclear D gene. CDR3 length: 17 amino acids. The ends were cut back, 1 base at V and 0 bases at J, with 12 bases in the middle. CDR1 MGHRA and CDR2 YSYEKL come from the germline V gene. The CDR3 protein is CASSQGRPVTTNEKLFF. DNA for the CDR3: TGCGCCAGCAGCCAAGGCAGGCCCGTCACAACTAATGAAAAACTGTTTTTT.

The chain combines TRBV5-4 with TRBJ2-1, with D possibly matching TRBD2 (6 bases). V lost 2 bases and J 7 bases, leaving 16 bases between the germline ends. The CDR3 runs to 15 residues. The germline CDR1 and CDR2 sequences are SGHNT and YYREEE (reference sequence). In nucleotides, the CDR3 is TGTGCCAGCAGCTTTAGCGGTACTATGAGTAATGAGCAGTTCTTC. This translates into CASSFSGTMSNEQFF.

V gene TRBV18 combines with J gene TRBJ1-1; TRBD1 matches at 7 bases. Losses at the gene ends were 3 bases for V and 1 base for J; bases not matched to a gene: 5. The CDR3 contains 15 residues. Per the germline V gene, CDR1 is KGHSH and CDR2 is LQKENI. The CDR3 is CASSPRTGTNTEAFF. The CDR3, as DNA: TGTGCCAGCTCACCGCGGACAGGTACGAACACTGAAGCTTTCTTT. The complete variable domain, with remaining parts taken from reference TRBV18 and TRBJ1-1, reads NAGVMQNPRHLVRRRGQEARLRCSPMKGHSHVYWYRQLPEEGLKFMVYLQKENIIDESGMPKERFSAEFPKEGPSILRIQQVVRGDSAAYFCASSPRTGTNTEAFFGQGTRLTVV.

V and J are TRBV7-2 and TRBJ2-2; unclear D gene. The CDR3 is 13 amino acids. The ends were cut back, 5 bases at V and 7 bases at J, with 11 bases in the middle. In germline, CDR1 is SGHTA, CDR2 FQGNSA. CDR3 coding DNA: TGTGCCAGCAGCCCAGCCTATGTCGGGGAGCTGTTTTTT. It encodes CASSPAYVGELFF.

CDR3 sequence reads: CAWENLGPYNEQFF. The CDR3, as DNA: TGTGCCTGGGAAAACTTGGGGCCCTACAATGAGCAGTTCTTC. The chain recombines TRBV30 with TRBJ2-1, with a weak D call TRBD1 (5 bases). V dropped 5 bases and J dropped 2 bases, with 13 bases sitting between them. The CDR3 sequence is 14 residues long. The germline gives CDR1 GTSNPN, CDR2 SVGIG (reference sequence).

The chain has TRBV27 and TRBJ2-1; 12 nucleotides agree with TRBD2. CDR1 MNHEY and CDR2 SMNVEV come from the germline V gene (reference sequence). The CDR3 spans 14 residues. The junction had 7 bases not matched to a gene; V was cut back by 6 bases and J by 10 bases. The CDR3 sequence is CASRGLAGGVEQFF. The CDR3 coding sequence is TGTGCCAGCAGAGGCCTAGCGGGAGGGGTAGAGCAGTTCTTC.

The V and J genes are TRBV5-8 and TRBJ1-2; D remains ambiguous. This CDR3 region has 13 residues. The V and J ends lost 2 bases and 7 bases respectively, with 12 bases between them. Per the germline V gene, CDR1 is SGHTS and CDR2 is YDEGEE. CDR3 amino acids: CASSLGKGGGYTF. The CDR3 region has the DNA TGTGCCAGCAGCTTAGGAAAGGGCGGTGGCTACACCTTC.